Each of the 5 T cell receptor beta chains below was sequenced from the same sample in a study of cytomegalovirus exposure and HLA in healthy donors. PCR employed 60 Vbeta and 13 Jbeta primers. Libraries were prepared by immunoSEQ multiplex PCR; TCRdb keeps only in-frame clonotypes and omits some of them. The sample records roughly 75,000 clones, around 83% being singletons. The sample comprised PBMCs. Receptors were obtained from a man in his 70s in good health and CMV-seropositive.

The V and J genes are TRBV5-1 and TRBJ2-1, with D possibly being TRBD1 (5 bases). V was trimmed by 6 bases and J by 0 bases, leaving 16 bases between them. The CDR3 is 16 amino acids. Germline CDR1 is SGHRS and CDR2 is YFSETQ. CDR3 loop: CASTPRQPSSYNEQFF. CDR3 coding DNA: TGCGCCAGCACCCCAAGACAGCCTAGCTCCTACAATGAGCAGTTCTTC.

The V and J genes are TRBV27 and TRBJ1-5, with 7 nucleotides matching TRBD1. Germline CDR1 MNHEY, CDR2 SMNVEV (reference sequence). The CDR3 extends over 14 amino acids. Trimming at V came to 3 bases and at J to 2 bases, leaving 1 base not matched to a gene. DNA of the CDR3: TGTGCCAGCAGTTTCGGACAGGGCAATCAGCCCCAGCATTTT. Its translation is CASSFGQGNQPQHF.

The chain links TRBV11-2 to TRBJ2-5; 8 nucleotides agree with TRBD2. V shed 5 bases, J shed 1 base, and the junction held 3 bases outside the gene matches. CDR1 SGHAT and CDR2 FQNNGV come from the germline V gene. This CDR3 region has 14 residues. CDR3 protein: CASSQGTSQETQYF. The CDR3 DNA reads TGTGCCAGCAGCCAAGGGACTAGCCAAGAGACCCAGTACTTC.

This chain links TRBV15 with TRBJ2-7, with TRBD2 matching over 8 bases. The CDR3 runs to 16 residues. CDR1 and CDR2 from the germline V gene are LNHNV and YYDKDF (reference sequence). Germline trimming cut 6 bases from V and 1 base from J; bases unmatched to any gene: 11. CDR3 DNA: TGTGCCACCAGTCCGAGCCACACTAGCGGATCCTACGAGCAGTACTTC. Amino acids: CATSPSHTSGSYEQYF.

The V call is TRBV19, the J call TRBJ1-1; D not resolved. The CDR3 spans 15 residues. Per the germline V gene, CDR1 is LNHDA and CDR2 is SQIVND (reference sequence). Trimming left V 1 base short and J 4 bases short, with 13 bases between. The CDR3 region is CASSIGASGSTEAFF. The CDR3 region has the DNA TGTGCCAGTAGTATAGGGGCCTCGGGGAGCACTGAAGCTTTCTTT.